The clone carrying this T cell receptor beta chain appeared a few times. The data were obtained in a study of T cells in Graves' hyperthyroidism and ophthalmopathy. Using RNA transcripts as the source, TCR beta CDR3 regions were amplified. The HTBI primer set was used in a first-round RT-PCR of the TCR CDR3. From the multiplex PCR reads, TCRdb called clonotypes with MiXCR, one entry per CDR3 protein. The table has about 320,000 distinct CDR3 sequences, around 17% seen once. This CDR3 region has 14 residues. The ends were cut back, 7 bases at V and 5 bases at J, with 12 bases in the middle. The germline V gene has CDR1 MNHEY and CDR2 SVGEGT.

This clonotype was obtained from a man aged 25-45 years with Graves' hyperthyroidism. V is TRBV6-2 or TRBV6-3 and J is TRBJ1-6; D possibly corresponds to TRBD1 (5 bases). The sample was blood. The CDR3 DNA reads as TGTGCCAGCATGGGGCGCGTCCATAATTCACCCCTCCACTTT. Its translation: CASMGRVHNSPLHF.